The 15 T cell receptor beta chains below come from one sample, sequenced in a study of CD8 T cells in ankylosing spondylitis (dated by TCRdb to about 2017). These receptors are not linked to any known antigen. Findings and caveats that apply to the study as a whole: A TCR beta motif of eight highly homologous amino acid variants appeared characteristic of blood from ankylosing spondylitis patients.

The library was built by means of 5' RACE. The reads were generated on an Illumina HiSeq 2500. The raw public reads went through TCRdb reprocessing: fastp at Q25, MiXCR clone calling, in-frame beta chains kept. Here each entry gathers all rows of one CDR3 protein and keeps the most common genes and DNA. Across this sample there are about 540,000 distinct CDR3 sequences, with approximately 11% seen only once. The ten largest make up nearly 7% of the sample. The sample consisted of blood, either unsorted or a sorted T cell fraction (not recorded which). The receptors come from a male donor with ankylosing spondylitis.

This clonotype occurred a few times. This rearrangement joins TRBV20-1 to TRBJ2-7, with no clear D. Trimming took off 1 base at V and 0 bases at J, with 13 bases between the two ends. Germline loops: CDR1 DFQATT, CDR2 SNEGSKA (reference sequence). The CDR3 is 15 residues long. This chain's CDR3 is CSARVRGFPSYEQYF. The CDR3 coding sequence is TGCAGTGCTAGAGTCCGCGGCTTCCCCTCCTACGAGCAGTACTTC.

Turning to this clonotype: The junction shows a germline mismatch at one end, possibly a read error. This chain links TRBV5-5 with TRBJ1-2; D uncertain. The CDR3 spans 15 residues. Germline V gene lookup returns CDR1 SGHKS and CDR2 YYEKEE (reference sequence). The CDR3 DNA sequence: TGTGCCAGCAGCTTGGCGGTAGGGAAGAACTACGGCTACACCTTC. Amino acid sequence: CASSLAVGKNYGYTF.

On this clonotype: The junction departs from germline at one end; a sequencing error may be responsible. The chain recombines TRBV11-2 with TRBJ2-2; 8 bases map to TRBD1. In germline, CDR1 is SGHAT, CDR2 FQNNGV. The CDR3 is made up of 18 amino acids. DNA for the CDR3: TGTACCAGCAGCTCTTTGATTAGGACAGGGTCGAACACCGGGGAGCTGTTTTTT. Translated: CTSSSLIRTGSNTGELFF.

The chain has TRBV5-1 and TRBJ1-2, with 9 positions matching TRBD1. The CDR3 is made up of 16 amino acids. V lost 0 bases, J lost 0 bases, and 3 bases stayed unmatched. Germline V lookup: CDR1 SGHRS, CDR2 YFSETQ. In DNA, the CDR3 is TGCGCCAGCAGCTTGGGGGGGACAGGGACTAACTATGGCTACACCTTC. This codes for CASSLGGTGTNYGYTF.

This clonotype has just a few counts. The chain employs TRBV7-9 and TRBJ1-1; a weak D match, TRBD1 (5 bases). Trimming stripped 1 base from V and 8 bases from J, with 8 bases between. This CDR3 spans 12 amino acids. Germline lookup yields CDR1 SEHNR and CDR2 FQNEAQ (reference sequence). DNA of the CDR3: TGTGCCAGCAGCTTAGTCGACAGCGAAGCTTTCTTT. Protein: CASSLVDSEAFF.

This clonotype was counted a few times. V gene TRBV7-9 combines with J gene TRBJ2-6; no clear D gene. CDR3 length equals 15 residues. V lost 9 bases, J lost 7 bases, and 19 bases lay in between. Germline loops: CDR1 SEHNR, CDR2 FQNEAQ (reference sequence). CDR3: CASPRGTLGANVLTF. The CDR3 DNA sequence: TGTGCCAGTCCACGCGGTACACTGGGAGCCAACGTCCTGACTTTC.

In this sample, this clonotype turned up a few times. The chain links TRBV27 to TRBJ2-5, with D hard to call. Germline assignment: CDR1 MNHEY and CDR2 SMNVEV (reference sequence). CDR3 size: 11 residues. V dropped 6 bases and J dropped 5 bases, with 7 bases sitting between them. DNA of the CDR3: TGTGCCAGCAGGTCTAGGGAGACCCAGTACTTC. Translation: CASRSRETQYF.

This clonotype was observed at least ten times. The chain's CDR3 is CASSGPGTGSYNEQFF. CDR3 in DNA: TGTGCCAGCAGCGGCCCCGGGACAGGCTCCTACAATGAGCAGTTCTTC. The rearrangement links TRBV9 to TRBJ2-1; 8 bases align to TRBD1. The CDR3 consists of 16 residues. Germline CDR1 SGDLS, CDR2 YYNGEE. J was trimmed by 0 bases and V by 3 bases; bases with no gene match: 5. The full variable domain, its missing parts supplied by reference TRBV9 and TRBJ2-1, is DSGVTQTPKHLITATGQRVTLRCSPRSGDLSVYWYQQSLDQGLQFLIQYYNGEERAKGNILERFSAQQFPDLHSELNLSSLELGDSALYFCASSGPGTGSYNEQFFGPGTRLTVL.

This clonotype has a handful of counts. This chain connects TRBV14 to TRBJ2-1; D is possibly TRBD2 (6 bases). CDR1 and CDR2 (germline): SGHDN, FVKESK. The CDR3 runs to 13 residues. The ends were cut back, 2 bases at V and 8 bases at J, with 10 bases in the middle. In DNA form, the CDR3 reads TGTGCCAGCAGCCAAACTAGCATACATGAGCAGTTCTTC. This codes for CASSQTSIHEQFF.

This CDR3 reads CSAREEGSGLNRETQYF. CDR3 nucleotide sequence: TGCAGTGCTAGAGAGGAGGGTAGCGGGCTAAATCGGGAGACCCAGTACTTC. V and J are TRBV20-1 and TRBJ2-5; the match to TRBD2 covers 7 bases. J gave up 5 bases and V 0 bases, and 15 bases lay outside the gene matches. The CDR3 length is 17 residues. The germline V gene has CDR1 DFQATT and CDR2 SNEGSKA (reference sequence).

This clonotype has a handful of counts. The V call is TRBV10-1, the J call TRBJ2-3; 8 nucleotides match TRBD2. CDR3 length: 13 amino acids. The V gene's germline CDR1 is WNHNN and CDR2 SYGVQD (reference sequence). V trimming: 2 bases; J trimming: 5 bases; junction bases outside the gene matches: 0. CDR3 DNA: TGCGCCAGCAGTGAGACTAGCGGAGATACGCAGTATTTT. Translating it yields CASSETSGDTQYF.

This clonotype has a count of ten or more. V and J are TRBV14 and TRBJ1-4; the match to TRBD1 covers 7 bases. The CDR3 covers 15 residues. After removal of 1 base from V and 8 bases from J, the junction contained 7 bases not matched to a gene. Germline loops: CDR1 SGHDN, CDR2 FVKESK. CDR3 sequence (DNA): TGTGCCAGCAGCCAAGGAGGCAGGGGGAAAGAAAAACTGTTTTTT. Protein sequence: CASSQGGRGKEKLFF.

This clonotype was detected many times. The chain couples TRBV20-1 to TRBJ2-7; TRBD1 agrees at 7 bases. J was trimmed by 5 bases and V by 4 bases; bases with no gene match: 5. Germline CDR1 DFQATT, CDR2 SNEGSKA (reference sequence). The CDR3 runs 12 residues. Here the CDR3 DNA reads TGCAGTGCTACCCGACAGGGAAACGAGCAGTACTTC. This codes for CSATRQGNEQYF.

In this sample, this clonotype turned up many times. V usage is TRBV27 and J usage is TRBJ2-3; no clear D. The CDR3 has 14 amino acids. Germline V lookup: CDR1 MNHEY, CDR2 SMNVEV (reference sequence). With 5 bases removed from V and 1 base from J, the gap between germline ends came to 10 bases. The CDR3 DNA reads TGTGCCAGCAGTCATTCAAGGCGCACAGATACGCAGTATTTT. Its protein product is CASSHSRRTDTQYF.

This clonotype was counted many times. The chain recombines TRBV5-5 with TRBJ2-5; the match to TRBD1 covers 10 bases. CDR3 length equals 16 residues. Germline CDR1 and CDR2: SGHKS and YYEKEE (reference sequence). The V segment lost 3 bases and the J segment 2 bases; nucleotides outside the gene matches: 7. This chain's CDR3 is CASSYDRGRGQETQYF. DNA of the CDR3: TGTGCCAGCAGCTACGACAGGGGGCGAGGGCAAGAGACCCAGTACTTC.